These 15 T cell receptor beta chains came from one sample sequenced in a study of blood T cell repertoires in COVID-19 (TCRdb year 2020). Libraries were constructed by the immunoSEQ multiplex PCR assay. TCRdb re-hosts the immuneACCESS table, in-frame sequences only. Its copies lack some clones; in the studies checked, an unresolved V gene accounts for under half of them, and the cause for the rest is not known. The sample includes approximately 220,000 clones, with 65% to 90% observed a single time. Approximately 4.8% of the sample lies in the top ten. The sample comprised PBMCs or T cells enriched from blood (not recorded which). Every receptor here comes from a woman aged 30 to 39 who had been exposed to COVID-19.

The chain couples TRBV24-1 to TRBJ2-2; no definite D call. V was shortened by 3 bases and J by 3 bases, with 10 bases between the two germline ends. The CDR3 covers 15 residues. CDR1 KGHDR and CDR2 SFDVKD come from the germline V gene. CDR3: CATSDPGSHTGELFF. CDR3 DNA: TGTGCCACCAGTGATCCCGGGTCGCACACCGGGGAGCTGTTTTTT.

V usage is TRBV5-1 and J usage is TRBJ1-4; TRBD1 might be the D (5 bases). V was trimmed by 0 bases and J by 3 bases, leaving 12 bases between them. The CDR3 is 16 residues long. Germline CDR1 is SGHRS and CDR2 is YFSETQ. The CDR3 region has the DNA TGCGCCAGCAGCTTGGGGACGGGGGTCGCTAATGAAAAACTGTTTTTT. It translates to CASSLGTGVANEKLFF.

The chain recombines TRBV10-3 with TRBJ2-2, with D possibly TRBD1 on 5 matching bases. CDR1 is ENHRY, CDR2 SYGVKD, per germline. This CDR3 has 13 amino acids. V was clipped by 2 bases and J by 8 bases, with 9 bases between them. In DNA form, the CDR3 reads TGTGCCATCAGTGAGGTTTCAGGGGGGGAGCTGTTTTTT. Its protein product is CAISEVSGGELFF.

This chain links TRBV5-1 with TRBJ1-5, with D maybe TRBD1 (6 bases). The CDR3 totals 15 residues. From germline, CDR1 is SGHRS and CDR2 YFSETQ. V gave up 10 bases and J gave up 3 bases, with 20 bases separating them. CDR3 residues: CASRMGAGDNQPQHF. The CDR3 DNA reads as TGCGCCTCACGAATGGGGGCAGGGGACAATCAGCCCCAGCATTTT.

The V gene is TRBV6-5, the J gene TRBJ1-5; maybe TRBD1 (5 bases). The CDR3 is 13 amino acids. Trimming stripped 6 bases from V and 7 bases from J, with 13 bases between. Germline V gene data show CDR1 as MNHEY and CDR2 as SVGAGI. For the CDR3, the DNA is TGTGCCAGCAGGGGGGGGTTTCGGCAGCCCCAGCATTTT. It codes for CASRGGFRQPQHF.

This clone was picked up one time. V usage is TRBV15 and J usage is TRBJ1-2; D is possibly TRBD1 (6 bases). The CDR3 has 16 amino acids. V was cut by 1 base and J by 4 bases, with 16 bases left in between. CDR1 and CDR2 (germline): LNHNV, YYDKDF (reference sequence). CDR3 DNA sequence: TGTGCCACCAGCAGAGCCCGGGCAGGGGAGGGCTATGGCTACACCTTC. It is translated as CATSRARAGEGYGYTF.

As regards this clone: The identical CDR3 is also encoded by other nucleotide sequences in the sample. The CDR3: CAWSVRQGASPLHF. CDR3 nucleotides: TGTGCCTGGAGTGTTCGGCAGGGCGCTTCACCCCTCCACTTT. V and J are TRBV30 and TRBJ1-6; tentatively, D is TRBD1 (5 bases). Germline lookup yields CDR1 GTSNPN and CDR2 SVGIG (reference sequence). The ends were cut back, 0 bases at V and 9 bases at J, with 12 bases in the middle. CDR3 length: 14 residues.

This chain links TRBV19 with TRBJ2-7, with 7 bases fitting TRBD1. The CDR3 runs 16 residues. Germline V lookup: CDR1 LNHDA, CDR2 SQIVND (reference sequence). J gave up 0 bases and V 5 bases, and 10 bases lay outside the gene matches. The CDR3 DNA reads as TGTGCCAGTAGTCGACGACAGGGCAGGGCCTCCTACGAGCAGTACTTC. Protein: CASSRRQGRASYEQYF.

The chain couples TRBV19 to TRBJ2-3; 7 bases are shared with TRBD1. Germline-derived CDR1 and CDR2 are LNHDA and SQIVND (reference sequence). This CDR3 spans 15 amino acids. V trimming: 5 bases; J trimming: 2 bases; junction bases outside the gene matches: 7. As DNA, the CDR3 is TGTGCCAGTAGTGTGACAGGGCGCCTCACAGATACGCAGTATTTT. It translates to CASSVTGRLTDTQYF.

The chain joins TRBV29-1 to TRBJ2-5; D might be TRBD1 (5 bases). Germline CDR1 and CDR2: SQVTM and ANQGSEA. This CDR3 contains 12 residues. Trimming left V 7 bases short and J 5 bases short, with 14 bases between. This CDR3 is CSASTVGETQYF. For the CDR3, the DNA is TGCAGCGCTTCGACAGTTGGGGAGACCCAGTACTTC. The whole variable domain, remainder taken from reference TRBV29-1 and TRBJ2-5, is SAVISQKPSRDICQRGTSLTIQCQVDSQVTMMFWYRQQPGQSLTLIATANQGSEATYESGFVIDKFPISRPNLTFSTLTVSNMSPEDSSIYLCSASTVGETQYFGPGTRLLVL.

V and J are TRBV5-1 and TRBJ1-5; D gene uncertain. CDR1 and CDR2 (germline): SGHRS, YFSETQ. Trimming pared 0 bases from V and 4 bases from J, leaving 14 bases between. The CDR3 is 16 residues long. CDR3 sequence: CASSLGETPDNQPQHF. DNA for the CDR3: TGCGCCAGCAGCTTGGGGGAGACCCCAGATAATCAGCCCCAGCATTTT.

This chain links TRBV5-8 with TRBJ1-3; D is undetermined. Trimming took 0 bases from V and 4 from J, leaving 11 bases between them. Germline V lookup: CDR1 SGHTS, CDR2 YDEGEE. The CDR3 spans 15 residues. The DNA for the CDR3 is TGTGCCAGCAGCTTGGATCGTGGTCGGGGAAACACCATATATTTT. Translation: CASSLDRGRGNTIYF.

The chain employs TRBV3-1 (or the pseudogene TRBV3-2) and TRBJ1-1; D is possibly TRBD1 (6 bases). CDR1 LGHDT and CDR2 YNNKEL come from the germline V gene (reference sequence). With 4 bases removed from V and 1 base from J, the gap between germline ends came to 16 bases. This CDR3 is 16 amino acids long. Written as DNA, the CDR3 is TGTGCCAGCAGCCCCCTGGGGGCGGGGGGGAACACTGAAGCTTTCTTT. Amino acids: CASSPLGAGGNTEAFF.

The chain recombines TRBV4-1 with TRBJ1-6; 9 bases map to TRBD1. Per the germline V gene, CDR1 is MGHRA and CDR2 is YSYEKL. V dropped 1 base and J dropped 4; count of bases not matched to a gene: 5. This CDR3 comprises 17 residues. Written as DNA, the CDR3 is TGCGCCAGCAGCCAAGGATCAGGGACAGGGTATAATTCACCCCTCCACTTT. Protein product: CASSQGSGTGYNSPLHF.

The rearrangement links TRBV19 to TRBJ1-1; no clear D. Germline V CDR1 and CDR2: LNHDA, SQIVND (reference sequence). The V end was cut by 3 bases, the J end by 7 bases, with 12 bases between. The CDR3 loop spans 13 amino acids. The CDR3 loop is CASSMWQSSEAFF. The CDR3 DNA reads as TGTGCCAGTAGTATGTGGCAGTCCAGTGAAGCTTTCTTT.